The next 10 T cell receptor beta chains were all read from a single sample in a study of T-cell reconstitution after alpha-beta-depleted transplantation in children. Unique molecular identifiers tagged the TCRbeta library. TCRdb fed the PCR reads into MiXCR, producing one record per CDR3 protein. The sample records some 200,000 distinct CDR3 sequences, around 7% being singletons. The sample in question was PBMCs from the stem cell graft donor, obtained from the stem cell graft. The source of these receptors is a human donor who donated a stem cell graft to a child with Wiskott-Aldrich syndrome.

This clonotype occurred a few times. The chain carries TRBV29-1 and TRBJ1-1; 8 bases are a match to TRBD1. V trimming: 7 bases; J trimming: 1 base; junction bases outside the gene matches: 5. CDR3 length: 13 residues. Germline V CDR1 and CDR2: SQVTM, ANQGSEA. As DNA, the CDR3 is TGCAGCGCCGACAGGGGTGGGAACACTGAAGCTTTCTTT. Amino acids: CSADRGGNTEAFF.

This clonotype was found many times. This CDR3 reads CASSFGLAQSGSEQYF. CDR3 sequence (DNA): TGTGCCAGCAGTTTCGGACTAGCGCAATCTGGATCCGAGCAGTACTTC. The rearrangement uses TRBV27 and TRBJ2-7; 9 bases agree with TRBD2. The CDR3 has 16 amino acids. From germline, CDR1 is MNHEY and CDR2 SMNVEV (reference sequence). The J segment lost 6 bases and the V segment lost 3 bases, leaving 12 bases of the junction unmatched.

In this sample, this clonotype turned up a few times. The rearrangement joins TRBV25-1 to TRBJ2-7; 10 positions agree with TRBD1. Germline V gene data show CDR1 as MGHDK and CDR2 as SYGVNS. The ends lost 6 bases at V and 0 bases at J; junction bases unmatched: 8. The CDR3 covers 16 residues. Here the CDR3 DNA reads TGTGCCAGCAGGACAGGGGGCCAGGATGCCTCCTACGAGCAGTACTTC. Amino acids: CASRTGGQDASYEQYF.

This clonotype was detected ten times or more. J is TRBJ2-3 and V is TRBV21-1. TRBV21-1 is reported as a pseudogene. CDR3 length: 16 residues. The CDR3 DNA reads TGTGCCAGCAGCAAAGTAATCCGGAAGAGCACAGATACGCAGTATTTT. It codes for CASSKVIRKSTDTQYF.

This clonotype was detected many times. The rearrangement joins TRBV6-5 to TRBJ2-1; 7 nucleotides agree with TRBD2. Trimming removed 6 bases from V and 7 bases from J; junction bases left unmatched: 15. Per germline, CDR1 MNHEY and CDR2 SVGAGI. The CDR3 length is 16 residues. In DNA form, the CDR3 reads TGTGCCAGCAGCATGAGGAGGCGGGGGTCCATAAATGAGCAGTTCTTC. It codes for CASSMRRRGSINEQFF.

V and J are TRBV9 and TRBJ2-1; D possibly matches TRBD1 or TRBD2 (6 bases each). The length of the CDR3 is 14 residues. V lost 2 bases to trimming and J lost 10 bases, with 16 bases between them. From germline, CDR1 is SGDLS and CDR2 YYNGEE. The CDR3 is CASSVDGGGTEQFF. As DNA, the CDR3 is TGTGCCAGCAGCGTTGACGGAGGGGGGACGGAGCAGTTCTTC.

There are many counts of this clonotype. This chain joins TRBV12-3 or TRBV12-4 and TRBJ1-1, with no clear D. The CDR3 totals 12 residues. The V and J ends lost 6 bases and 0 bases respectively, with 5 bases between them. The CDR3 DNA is TGTGCCAGCAGCCGGGTGAACACTGAAGCTTTCTTT. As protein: CASSRVNTEAFF.

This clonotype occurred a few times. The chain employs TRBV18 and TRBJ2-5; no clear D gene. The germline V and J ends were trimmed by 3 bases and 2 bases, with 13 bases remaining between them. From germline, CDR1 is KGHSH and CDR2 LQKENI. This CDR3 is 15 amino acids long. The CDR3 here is CASSPPVRQQETQYF. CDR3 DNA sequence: TGTGCCAGCTCACCCCCGGTCCGGCAGCAAGAGACCCAGTACTTC.

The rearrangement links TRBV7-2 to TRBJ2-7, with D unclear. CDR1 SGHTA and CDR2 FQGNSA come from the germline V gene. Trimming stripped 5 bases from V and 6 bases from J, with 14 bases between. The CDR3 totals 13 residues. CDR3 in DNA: TGTGCCAGCAGCCCCGGGCTACGTTCCGAGCAGTACTTC. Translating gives CASSPGLRSEQYF.

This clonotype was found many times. DNA for the CDR3: TGTGCCATCAGTGAGTCCGAACCGAGCTCTGGAAACACCATATATTTT. Translating gives CAISESEPSSGNTIYF. The rearrangement links TRBV10-3 to TRBJ1-3; D uncertain. Germline loops: CDR1 ENHRY, CDR2 SYGVKD. V shed 0 bases and J shed 0 bases, with 9 bases lying between them. This CDR3 has 16 amino acids.